The source of this TCR beta chain is a study of blood T cells in healthy people across ages. Findings and caveats of the study: Because donor CMV status was unknown, expanded clonotype changes were possibly confounded. Higher diversity, along with more naive CD4+ cells, distinguished long-lived donors from aged donors.

Germline V gene data show CDR1 as SEHNR and CDR2 as FQNEAQ (reference sequence). The CDR3 runs 15 residues. V gave up 5 bases and J gave up 2 bases, with 16 bases separating them. Peripheral blood samples of 9 to 10 milliliters were drawn from each donor. The authors ran a second PCR of roughly 6 to 12 cycles using a sample-barcoded 5' primer and a J-beta primer mix. Each cDNA molecule, via a template-switch adaptor with 12 random nucleotides, was tagged. TCRdb processed the 5' RACE reads anew with MiXCR; each CDR3 protein has one entry. The data contain 1.5 million to 2 million distinct CDR3 sequences, about 31% of them seen just once; the ten biggest clones take up about 10%. This clonotype turned up a few times. Its antigen is undetermined.

The chain recombines TRBV7-9 with TRBJ2-7; D perhaps matches TRBD1 (6 bases). The receptor comes from a woman aged 30 to 39 in good health. Sequenced sample: blood. The DNA for the CDR3 is TGTGCCAGCAGCCCCCGGACAGCACAAGCCTACGAGCAGTACTTC. Its protein is CASSPRTAQAYEQYF.